The TCR beta chain described here comes from a study of Graves' ophthalmopathy and Graves' hyperthyroidism. Overall study results and limits: A model built from 13 signatures distinguished ophthalmopathy from stable hyperthyroidism with 85% to 90% sensitivity and approximately 80% specificity.

The sequenced template was RNA, covering the TCR beta CDR3 region. The authors performed first-round RT-PCR with HTBI primers and then a second-round multiplex PCR. MiXCR, run by TCRdb on the multiplex PCR reads, gives a single entry per CDR3 protein. The data hold over a million distinct CDR3 sequences, with less than 45% observed a single time. This clonotype has more than one count but fewer than ten. Its antigen remains unknown. V was trimmed by 4 bases and J by 5 bases, leaving 11 bases between them. The germline CDR1 and CDR2 sequences are DFQATT and SNEGSKA (reference sequence). The CDR3 contains 13 residues.

The sequenced sample consisted of peripheral blood or thyroid tissue (not recorded which). The chain combines TRBV20-1 with TRBJ2-2; D possibly corresponds to TRBD2 (6 bases). The sequence was obtained from an adult man with Graves' hyperthyroidism. The CDR3 DNA reads TGCAGTGCTACGAGGACTACTACCGGGGAGCTGTTTTTT. As protein: CSATRTTTGELFF.